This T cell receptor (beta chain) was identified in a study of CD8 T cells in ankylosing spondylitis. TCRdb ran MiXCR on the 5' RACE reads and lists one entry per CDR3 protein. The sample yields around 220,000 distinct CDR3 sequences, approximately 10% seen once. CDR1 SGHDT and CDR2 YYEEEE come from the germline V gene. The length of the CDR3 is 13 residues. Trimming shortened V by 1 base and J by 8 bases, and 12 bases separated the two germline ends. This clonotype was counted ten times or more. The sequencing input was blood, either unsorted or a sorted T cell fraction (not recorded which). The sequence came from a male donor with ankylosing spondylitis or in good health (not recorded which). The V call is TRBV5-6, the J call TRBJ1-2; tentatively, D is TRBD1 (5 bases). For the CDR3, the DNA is TGTGCCAGCAGCTTGTTATCAGGGTGGGGCTACACCTTC. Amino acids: CASSLLSGWGYTF.